This TCR beta chain comes out of a study of blood T cells in healthy people across ages. Using a J-beta primer mix together with a sample-barcoded 5' primer, a second PCR was run for about 6 to 12 cycles. MiXCR was run by TCRdb on the 5' RACE reads, yielding one entry per CDR3 protein. The repertoire holds some 920,000 distinct CDR3 sequences, roughly 51% seen once, with about a fifth in the top ten. CDR1 is SGHVS and CDR2 is FNYEAQ in the germline V gene. The V segment lost 5 bases and the J segment 0 bases; nucleotides outside the gene matches: 9. This CDR3 spans 18 amino acids. The chain uses TRBV7-6 and TRBJ2-7; 14 nucleotides line up with TRBD2. This sequence originates from an older woman in good health. The sequencing sample was made of blood. Here the CDR3 DNA reads TGTGCCAGCAGCCCGGGACTAGCGGGAGAAATAAGCTCCTACGAGCAGTACTTC. Protein sequence: CASSPGLAGEISSYEQYF. Together with reference TRBV7-6 and TRBJ2-7, the CDR3 gives the full variable domain: GAGVSQSPRYKVTKRGQDVALRCDPISGHVSLYWYRQALGQGPEFLTYFNYEAQQDKSGLPNDRFSAERPEGSISTLTIQRTEQRDSAMYRCASSPGLAGEISSYEQYFGPGTRLTVT.